This T cell receptor (beta chain) came from a study of blood T cell repertoires in COVID-19. At the level of the study: The United States, Italy and Spain supplied acute and convalescent COVID-19 samples. Sample material is recorded as cDNA or gDNA derived from T cells, B-cell-depleted T cells, or PBMCs.

Original methodology: Estimated nucleated cell counts came from reference gene primer amplification. TCRdb's table, derived via immunoSEQ multiplex PCR, lists solely in-frame clones and lacks some. The V and J calls and clone size come from that table; D and trimming were worked out from the DNA. The sample lists roughly 150,000 clones, approximately 83% occurring once. The clonotype originates from a woman over 75 with acute or convalescent COVID-19. Sequencing input: peripheral blood.

CDR3 nucleotide sequence: TGTGCCAGCAGCCCAGCGAGGGAGACCCAGTACTTC. It codes for CASSPARETQYF. The chain uses TRBV7-2 and TRBJ2-5; D call uncertain. Trimming left V 5 bases short and J 5 bases short, with 9 bases between. This CDR3 spans 12 amino acids. Per the germline V gene, CDR1 is SGHTA and CDR2 is FQGNSA.